These T cell receptor beta chains were read from a single sample in a study of beta chain features in type 1 diabetes. Data came from immunoSEQ multiplex PCR; TCRdb stores just in-frame clones and leaves some out. The sample lists about 160,000 clones, about 8% occurring once. The sample was central memory CD4+ T cells from blood. These receptors originate from a woman aged 40 to 50 with type 1 diabetes. Both conserved end residues are part of each CDR3. Each record gives: clone size, CDR3 length, J gene, D gene, V gene, CDR3 DNA, CDR3 protein. The D gene is left open where the match is weak. Only part of the rows carry a size: once, few, many, or a class if the clone is expanded.

clone_size: few; cdr3_length: 13; j_call: TRBJ2-7; d_call: TRBD1; v_call: TRBV9; cdr3_nt: TGTGCCAGCAGCAGGGGACAGACGAACGAGCAGTACTTC; cdr3_aa: CASSRGQTNEQYF
clone_size: few; cdr3_length: 13; j_call: TRBJ2-1; d_call: NA; v_call: TRBV7-2; cdr3_nt: TGTGCCAGCAGTTTTCAAGGGGTCAATGAGCAGTTCTTC; cdr3_aa: CASSFQGVNEQFF
clone_size: NA; cdr3_length: 15; j_call: TRBJ2-7; d_call: TRBD2; v_call: TRBV5-1; cdr3_nt: TGCGCCAGCACCGGAGGTAGCGGGAGTCCCAACGAGCAGTACTTC; cdr3_aa: CASTGGSGSPNEQYF
clone_size: few; cdr3_length: 13; j_call: TRBJ1-1; d_call: NA; v_call: TRBV18; cdr3_nt: TGTGCCAGCTCACCAGGACTCGATTCGCAAGCTTTCTTT; cdr3_aa: CASSPGLDSQAFF
clone_size: NA; cdr3_length: 17; j_call: TRBJ2-5; d_call: NA; v_call: TRBV7-2; cdr3_nt: TGTGCCAGCAGTTCGGGTGGGCGCGGACTTCTAAGAGAGACCCAGTACTTC; cdr3_aa: CASSSGGRGLLRETQYF
clone_size: few; cdr3_length: 12; j_call: TRBJ1-4; d_call: NA; v_call: TRBV28; cdr3_nt: TGTGCCAGCTCTACTGGTAGCGGAAAACTGTTTTTT; cdr3_aa: CASSTGSGKLFF
clone_size: few; cdr3_length: 15; j_call: TRBJ2-5; d_call: NA; v_call: TRBV5-1; cdr3_nt: TGCGCCAGCAGCCTTAGAGTGGACACACAAGAGACCCAGTACTTC; cdr3_aa: CASSLRVDTQETQYF
clone_size: few; cdr3_length: 12; j_call: TRBJ2-1; d_call: NA; v_call: TRBV12-5; cdr3_nt: TGTGCTAGTGGTTTGTACGGGAATGAGCAGTTCTTC; cdr3_aa: CASGLYGNEQFF
clone_size: few; cdr3_length: 13; j_call: TRBJ1-1; d_call: NA; v_call: TRBV6-1; cdr3_nt: TGTGCCAGCAGTGGGGAGGGGGGCACTGAAGCTTTCTTT; cdr3_aa: CASSGEGGTEAFF
clone_size: NA; cdr3_length: 15; j_call: TRBJ2-7; d_call: NA; v_call: TRBV30; cdr3_nt: TGTGCCTGGAGCGTTAGCGGTCGAAGCTCCTACGAGCAGTACTTC; cdr3_aa: CAWSVSGRSSYEQYF
clone_size: few; cdr3_length: 17; j_call: TRBJ1-1; d_call: TRBD1; v_call: TRBV28; cdr3_nt: TGTGCCAGCAGCTCCCCCCGAAGGGACAGGGAAAATACTGAAGCTTTCTTT; cdr3_aa: CASSSPRRDRENTEAFF
clone_size: NA; cdr3_length: 18; j_call: TRBJ2-6; d_call: NA; v_call: TRBV11-2; cdr3_nt: TGTGCCAGCACCCTAGGTCTACGGTCTCTTTCAGGGGCCAACGTCCTGACTTTC; cdr3_aa: CASTLGLRSLSGANVLTF
clone_size: NA; cdr3_length: 14; j_call: TRBJ1-3; d_call: NA; v_call: TRBV29-1; cdr3_nt: TGCAGCGTCGTCCTCCAGAGGGCTGGAAACACCATATATTTT; cdr3_aa: CSVVLQRAGNTIYF
clone_size: many; cdr3_length: 14; j_call: TRBJ2-6; d_call: NA; v_call: TRBV7-3; cdr3_nt: TGTGCCAGCAGCTGGGCCTCTGGGGCCAACGTCCTGACTTTC; cdr3_aa: CASSWASGANVLTF
clone_size: NA; cdr3_length: 12; j_call: TRBJ2-3; d_call: NA; v_call: TRBV7-8; cdr3_nt: TGTGCCAGCAGCCTGAGCACAGATACGCAGTATTTT; cdr3_aa: CASSLSTDTQYF
clone_size: few; cdr3_length: 12; j_call: TRBJ1-1; d_call: NA; v_call: TRBV5-1; cdr3_nt: TGCGCCAGCAGCTTCGGGGGAGAAGAAGCTTTCTTT; cdr3_aa: CASSFGGEEAFF
clone_size: few; cdr3_length: 13; j_call: TRBJ2-1; d_call: NA; v_call: TRBV7-3; cdr3_nt: TGTGCCAGCAGCCAAGGCGGCTCCAATGAGCAGTTCTTC; cdr3_aa: CASSQGGSNEQFF
clone_size: NA; cdr3_length: 12; j_call: TRBJ2-5; d_call: NA; v_call: TRBV28; cdr3_nt: TGTGCCAGCAGTGTAGAACAGGAGACCCAGTACTTC; cdr3_aa: CASSVEQETQYF
clone_size: few; cdr3_length: 14; j_call: TRBJ2-1; d_call: TRBD2; v_call: TRBV6-1; cdr3_nt: TGTGCCAGCACCGAGGCGGGGGGGGTCCTTGAGCAGTTCTTC; cdr3_aa: CASTEAGGVLEQFF
clone_size: few; cdr3_length: 15; j_call: TRBJ2-6; d_call: NA; v_call: TRBV4-3; cdr3_nt: TGCGCCAGCAGCCAAGAGCTTCTAGGGGCGGTCGTCCTGACTTTC; cdr3_aa: CASSQELLGAVVLTF
clone_size: few; cdr3_length: 15; j_call: TRBJ2-1; d_call: NA; v_call: TRBV7-3; cdr3_nt: TGTGCCAGCTGTTACGGGAGTTGCTCCTACAATGAGCAGTTCTTC; cdr3_aa: CASCYGSCSYNEQFF
clone_size: few; cdr3_length: 13; j_call: TRBJ1-1; d_call: NA; v_call: TRBV4-1; cdr3_nt: TGCGCCAGCAGCCCCCTCCAGTACACTGAAGCTTTCTTT; cdr3_aa: CASSPLQYTEAFF
clone_size: few; cdr3_length: 16; j_call: TRBJ2-4; d_call: NA; v_call: TRBV2; cdr3_nt: TGTGCCAGCAGTGGGTACAGAGGGTTGACCAAAAACATTCAGTACTTC; cdr3_aa: CASSGYRGLTKNIQYF
clone_size: NA; cdr3_length: 15; j_call: TRBJ1-2; d_call: TRBD1; v_call: TRBV6-5; cdr3_nt: TGTGCCAGCAGCCCGAGTCCAGGGGGCAGCTATGGCTACACCTTC; cdr3_aa: CASSPSPGGSYGYTF
clone_size: NA; cdr3_length: 15; j_call: TRBJ1-6; d_call: NA; v_call: TRBV4-3; cdr3_nt: TGCGCCAGCAGCCAAGAATCGGGGTATAATTCACCCCTCCACTTT; cdr3_aa: CASSQESGYNSPLHF
clone_size: NA; cdr3_length: 16; j_call: TRBJ2-5; d_call: NA; v_call: TRBV9; cdr3_nt: TGTGCCAGCAGCGTCCCTTTGGGGGGAGAGCAAGAGACCCAGTACTTC; cdr3_aa: CASSVPLGGEQETQYF
clone_size: NA; cdr3_length: 19; j_call: TRBJ2-4; d_call: TRBD2; v_call: TRBV18; cdr3_nt: TGTGCCAGCTCACCAGGAATAATAGCGGGGACTCCAGACAAAAACATTCAGTACTTC; cdr3_aa: CASSPGIIAGTPDKNIQYF
clone_size: NA; cdr3_length: 15; j_call: TRBJ2-3; d_call: TRBD2; v_call: TRBV5-4; cdr3_nt: TGTGCCAGCAGCAACCCCGCTAGCGGAATGAATACGCAGTATTTT; cdr3_aa: CASSNPASGMNTQYF
clone_size: few; cdr3_length: 14; j_call: TRBJ1-2; d_call: NA; v_call: TRBV14; cdr3_nt: TGTGCCAGCAGCCAAGAAGGGGTTAACTATGGCTACACCTTC; cdr3_aa: CASSQEGVNYGYTF
clone_size: few; cdr3_length: 11; j_call: TRBJ1-1; d_call: NA; v_call: TRBV6-5; cdr3_nt: TGTGCCACCAATCGTGAGGCTAAAGCTTTCTTT; cdr3_aa: CATNREAKAFF
clone_size: few; cdr3_length: 13; j_call: TRBJ2-7; d_call: TRBD1; v_call: TRBV7-8; cdr3_nt: TGTGCCAGCAGCTTAAAGGCAGGGGGTGAGCAGTACTTC; cdr3_aa: CASSLKAGGEQYF
clone_size: NA; cdr3_length: 15; j_call: TRBJ2-3; d_call: TRBD1; v_call: TRBV7-8; cdr3_nt: TGTGCCAGCAGCTTTGGACAGGGTGAGGCAGATACGCAGTATTTT; cdr3_aa: CASSFGQGEADTQYF
clone_size: few; cdr3_length: 14; j_call: TRBJ2-1; d_call: NA; v_call: TRBV7-7; cdr3_nt: TGTGCCAGCAGCCCCGGACGCCAGGGGCACGAGCAGTTCTTC; cdr3_aa: CASSPGRQGHEQFF
clone_size: NA; cdr3_length: 12; j_call: TRBJ1-1; d_call: TRBD1; v_call: TRBV11-2; cdr3_nt: TGTGCCAGCAGCTCCACAGGGGACGAAGCTTTCTTT; cdr3_aa: CASSSTGDEAFF